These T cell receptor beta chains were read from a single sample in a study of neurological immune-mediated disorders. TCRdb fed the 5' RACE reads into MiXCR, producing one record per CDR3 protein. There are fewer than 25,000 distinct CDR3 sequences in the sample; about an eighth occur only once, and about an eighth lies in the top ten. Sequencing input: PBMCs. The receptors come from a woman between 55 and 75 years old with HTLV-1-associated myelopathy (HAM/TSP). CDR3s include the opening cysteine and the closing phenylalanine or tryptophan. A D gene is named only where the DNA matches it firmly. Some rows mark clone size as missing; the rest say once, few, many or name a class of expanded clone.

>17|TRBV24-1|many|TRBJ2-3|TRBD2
CATSDLQGGGPPDTQYF
TGTGCCACCAGTGATTTGCAGGGCGGGGGGCCGCCAGATACGCAGTATTTT
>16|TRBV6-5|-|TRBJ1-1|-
CASSYSGQGHNTEAFF
TGTGCCAGCAGTTACTCGGGGCAGGGCCATAACACTGAAGCTTTCTTT
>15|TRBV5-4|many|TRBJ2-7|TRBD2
CASSPRSSGSYEQYF
TGTGCCAGCAGCCCCAGGTCTAGCGGATCCTACGAGCAGTACTTC
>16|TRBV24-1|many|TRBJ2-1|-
CATSDSGEGSYNEQFF
TGTGCCACCAGTGATTCAGGGGAGGGGTCCTACAATGAGCAGTTCTTC
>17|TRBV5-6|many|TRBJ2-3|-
CASSPQTFWVPTDTQYF
TGTGCCAGCAGTCCCCAGACCTTTTGGGTCCCCACAGATACGCAGTATTTT
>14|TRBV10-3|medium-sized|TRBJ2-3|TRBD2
CAISLAEGTDTQYF
TGTGCCATCAGCCTAGCGGAGGGCACAGATACGCAGTATTTT
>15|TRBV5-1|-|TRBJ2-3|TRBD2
CASTPQAGRTDTQYF
TGCGCCAGCACCCCCCAAGCGGGGCGAACAGATACGCAGTATTTT
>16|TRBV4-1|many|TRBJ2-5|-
CASSPPSGRRLETQYF
TGCGCCAGCAGCCCGCCCTCGGGACGGAGGTTAGAGACCCAGTACTTC
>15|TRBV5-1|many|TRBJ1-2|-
CASSGRTETNYGYTF
TGCGCCAGCAGCGGGCGGACAGAGACTAACTATGGCTACACCTTC
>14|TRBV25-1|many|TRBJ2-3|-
CASSGTALTDTQYF
TGTGCCAGCAGTGGGACAGCCCTCACAGATACGCAGTATTTT
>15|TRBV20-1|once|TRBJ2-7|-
CSARDHMGAGYEQYF
TGCAGTGCTAGAGATCACATGGGGGCAGGGTACGAGCAGTACTTC
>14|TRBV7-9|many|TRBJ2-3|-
CASSLLDADYTQYF
TGTGCCAGCAGCTTATTGGACGCGGACTATACGCAGTATTTT
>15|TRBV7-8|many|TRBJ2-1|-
CASSLSGLPYNEQFF
TGTGCCAGCAGCTTATCGGGGCTGCCATACAATGAGCAGTTCTTC
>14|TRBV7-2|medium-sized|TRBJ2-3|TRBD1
CASSTGQGIDTQYF
TGTGCCAGCAGCACAGGACAGGGTATAGATACGCAGTATTTT
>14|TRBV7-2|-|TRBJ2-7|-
CASSSLTWEDEQYF
TGTGCCAGCAGCTCGCTGACTTGGGAGGACGAGCAGTACTTC
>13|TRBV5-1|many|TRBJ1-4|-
CASSLGQRGEKLF
TGCGCCAGCAGCTTGGGACAGCGAGGTGAAAAACTGTTT
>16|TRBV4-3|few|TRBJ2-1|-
CASSQGIGGLGNEQFF
TGCGCCAGCAGCCAAGGTATCGGGGGGCTAGGCAATGAGCAGTTCTTC
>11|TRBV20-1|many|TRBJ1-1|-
CSARQNTEAFF
TGCAGTGCTAGACAGAACACTGAAGCTTTCTTT
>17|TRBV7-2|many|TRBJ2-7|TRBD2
CASSLGGTSGIYYEQYF
TGTGCCAGCAGCTTAGGAGGGACTAGCGGGATCTACTACGAGCAGTACTTC
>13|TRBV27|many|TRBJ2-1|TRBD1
CASSSTGYNEQFF
TGTGCCAGCAGTTCGACAGGGTACAATGAGCAGTTCTTC
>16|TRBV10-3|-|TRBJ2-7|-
CAISDPYRGGSEEQYF
TGTGCCATCAGTGACCCGTACAGGGGGGGGTCGGAAGAGCAGTACTTC
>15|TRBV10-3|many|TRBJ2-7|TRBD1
CAISVTGTDPYEQYF
TGTGCCATCAGTGTAACCGGGACAGACCCCTACGAGCAGTACTTC
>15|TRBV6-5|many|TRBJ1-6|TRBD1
CASSYSGGGGSPLHF
TGTGCCAGCAGTTACTCAGGGGGCGGAGGATCACCCCTCCACTTT
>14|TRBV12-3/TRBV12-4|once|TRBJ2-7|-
CARSLGQRVHEQYF
TGTGCCAGAAGTTTGGGTCAGAGGGTCCACGAGCAGTACTTC
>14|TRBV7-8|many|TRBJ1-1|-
CASSEKGPNTEAFF
TGTGCCAGCAGCGAGAAGGGACCGAACACTGAAGCTTTCTTT
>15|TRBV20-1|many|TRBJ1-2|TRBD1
CSARDQGQGIYGYTF
TGCAGTGCTAGAGATCAGGGACAGGGAATTTATGGCTACACCTTC
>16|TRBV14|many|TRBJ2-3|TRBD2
CASSQITSGGADTQYF
TGTGCCAGCAGCCAAATCACTAGCGGGGGCGCAGATACGCAGTATTTT
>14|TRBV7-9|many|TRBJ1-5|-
CASSLEGYNQPQHF
TGTGCCAGCAGCTTAGAGGGGTACAATCAGCCCCAGCATTTT
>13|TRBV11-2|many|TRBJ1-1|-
CASSLDQGGKAFF
TGTGCCAGCAGCTTAGATCAGGGAGGGAAGGCTTTCTTT
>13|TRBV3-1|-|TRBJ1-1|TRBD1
CASSQDRGRRAFF
TGTGCCAGCAGCCAAGACAGGGGGCGCAGAGCTTTCTTT
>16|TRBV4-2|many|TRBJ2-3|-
CASSHPGEGGTDTQYF
TGTGCCAGCAGCCATCCGGGAGAGGGGGGCACAGATACGCAGTATTTT
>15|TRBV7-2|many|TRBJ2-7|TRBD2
CASSFSGRAIGEQYF
TGTGCCAGCAGCTTTAGCGGGAGGGCGATTGGTGAGCAGTACTTC
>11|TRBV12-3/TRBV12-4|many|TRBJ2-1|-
CASSLFDEQFF
TGTGCCAGCAGTTTATTTGATGAGCAGTTCTTC
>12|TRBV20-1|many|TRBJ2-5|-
CSAKGQQETQYF
TGCAGTGCTAAAGGCCAGCAAGAGACCCAGTACTTC
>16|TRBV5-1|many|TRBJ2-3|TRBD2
CASSQGTSGSVDTQYF
TGCGCCAGCAGCCAAGGGACTAGCGGGAGCGTAGATACGCAGTATTTT
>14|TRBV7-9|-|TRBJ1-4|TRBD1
CASSSTGGSEKLFF
TGTGCCAGCAGCTCTACAGGGGGCAGTGAAAAACTGTTTTTT
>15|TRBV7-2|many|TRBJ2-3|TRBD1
CASSLWDRVTDTQYF
TGTGCCAGCAGCTTATGGGACAGGGTGACAGATACGCAGTATTTT
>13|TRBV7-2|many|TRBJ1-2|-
CASSLNYAYGYTF
TGTGCCAGCAGCTTGAACTATGCCTATGGCTACACCTTC
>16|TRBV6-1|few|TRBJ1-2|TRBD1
CASSEGQGVSNYGYTF
TGTGCCAGCAGTGAGGGTCAGGGGGTATCCAACTATGGCTACACCTTC
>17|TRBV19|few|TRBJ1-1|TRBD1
CASSTPGQGVLDTEAFF
TGTGCCAGTAGTACTCCGGGACAGGGTGTTTTGGACACTGAAGCTTTCTTT
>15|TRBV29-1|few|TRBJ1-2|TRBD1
CSVEDRDRGPRGYTF
TGCAGCGTTGAAGATCGGGACAGGGGGCCCCGTGGCTACACCTTC
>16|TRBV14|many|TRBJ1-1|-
CASSPDPSSMNTEAFF
TGTGCCAGCAGCCCGGACCCTTCAAGCATGAACACTGAAGCTTTCTTT
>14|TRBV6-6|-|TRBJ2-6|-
CASKLSSGANVLTF
TGTGCCAGCAAACTTAGCTCTGGGGCCAACGTCCTGACTTTC
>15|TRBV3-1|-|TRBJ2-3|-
CASSPRYSSTDTQYF
TGTGCCAGCAGCCCCAGGTACTCTAGCACAGATACGCAGTATTTT
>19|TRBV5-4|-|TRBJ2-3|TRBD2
CASSLAGRAGALSEDTQYF
TGTGCCAGCAGCTTGGCCGGGCGAGCGGGGGCCCTCAGCGAAGATACGCAGTATTTT
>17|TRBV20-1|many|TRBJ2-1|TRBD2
CSARPPSGTSISHEQFF
TGCAGTGCTAGACCCCCGTCCGGGACTAGTATTTCCCATGAGCAGTTCTTC
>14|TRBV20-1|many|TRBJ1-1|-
CSASKGFGNTEAFF
TGCAGTGCTAGTAAGGGGTTCGGGAACACTGAAGCTTTCTTT
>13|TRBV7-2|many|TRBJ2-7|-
CASSLEAIYEQYF
TGTGCCAGCAGCTTAGAGGCTATCTACGAGCAGTACTTC
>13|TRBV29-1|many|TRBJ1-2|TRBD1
CSVPGDSSYGYTF
TGCAGCGTCCCAGGGGACAGTTCCTATGGCTACACCTTC
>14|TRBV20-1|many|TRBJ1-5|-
CSARVGDSNQPQHF
TGCAGTGCTAGAGTGGGGGACAGCAATCAGCCCCAGCATTTT
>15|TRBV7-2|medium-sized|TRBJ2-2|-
CASSLASLSTGELFF
TGTGCCAGCAGCTTAGCTAGTTTGAGCACCGGGGAGCTGTTTTTT
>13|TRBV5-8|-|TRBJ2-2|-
CASSSGGPGELFF
TGTGCCAGCAGCTCCGGCGGTCCCGGGGAGCTGTTTTTT
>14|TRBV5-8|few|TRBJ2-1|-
CASSFPISYNEQFF
TGTGCCAGCAGCTTCCCAATCTCCTACAATGAGCAGTTCTTC
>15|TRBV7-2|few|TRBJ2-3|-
CASRRSRTGTDTQYF
TGTGCCAGCAGAAGAAGCCGGACTGGCACAGATACGCAGTATTTT
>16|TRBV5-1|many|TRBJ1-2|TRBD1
CASSLVGQEINYGYTF
TGCGCCAGCAGCTTGGTGGGACAGGAGATTAACTATGGCTACACCTTC
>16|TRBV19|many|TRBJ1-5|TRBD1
CASSPGQGKRNQPQHF
TGTGCCAGTAGTCCGGGACAGGGGAAAAGGAATCAGCCCCAGCATTTT
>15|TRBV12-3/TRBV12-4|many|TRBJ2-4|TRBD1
CASRERGQTKNIQYF
TGTGCCAGCAGGGAACGGGGACAGACCAAAAACATTCAGTACTTC
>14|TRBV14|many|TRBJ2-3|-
CATRGPIATDTQYF
TGTGCCACCCGAGGCCCTATAGCGACAGATACGCAGTATTTT
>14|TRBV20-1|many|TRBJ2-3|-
CSARVGYSTDTQYF
TGCAGTGCTAGAGTGGGGTATAGCACAGATACGCAGTATTTT